This T cell receptor beta chain was identified in a study of shared clonotypes between healthy human individuals. Notes on the study in general: Sharing of clonotypes among donors was expected to vary with sequencing depth. Larger richness was generally estimated for naive than memory subsets.

This CDR3 comprises 16 residues. V shed 2 bases and J 1 base; nucleotides not matched to a gene: 7. The germline V gene encodes CDR1 SNHLY and CDR2 FYNNEI. Profiled with immunoSEQ multiplex PCR; TCRdb holds only in-frame clones, not every one. The sample lists 1.4 million or so clones, about 98.5% occurring once. Turning to this clone: Antigen: not known.

The rearrangement joins TRBV2 to TRBJ2-5; 7 bases agree with TRBD2. The sample taken for sequencing was naive CD4+ T cells sorted from blood. Sample subset: CD45RA+ positively selected. The TCR originated in a man under 40 in good health. CDR3 loop: CASSESGGEGQETQYF. The CDR3 nucleotides read TGTGCCAGCAGTGAATCGGGCGGGGAGGGCCAAGAGACCCAGTACTTC.